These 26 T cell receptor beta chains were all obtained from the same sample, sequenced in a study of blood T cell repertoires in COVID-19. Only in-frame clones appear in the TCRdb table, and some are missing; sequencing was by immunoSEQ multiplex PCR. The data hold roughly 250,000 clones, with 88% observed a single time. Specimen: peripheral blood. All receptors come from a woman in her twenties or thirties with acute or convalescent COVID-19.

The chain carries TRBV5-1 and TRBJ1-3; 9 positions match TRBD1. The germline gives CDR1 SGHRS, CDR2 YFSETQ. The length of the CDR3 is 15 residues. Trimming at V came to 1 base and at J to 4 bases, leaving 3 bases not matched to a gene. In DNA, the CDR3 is TGCGCCAGCAGCTTGCGGACAGGGGTAGGAAACACCATATATTTT. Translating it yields CASSLRTGVGNTIYF. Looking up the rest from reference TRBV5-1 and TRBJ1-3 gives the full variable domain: KAGVTQTPRYLIKTRGQQVTLSCSPISGHRSVSWYQQTPGQGLQFLFEYFSETQRNKGNFPGRFSGRQFSNSRSEMNVSTLELGDSALYLCASSLRTGVGNTIYFGEGSWLTVV.

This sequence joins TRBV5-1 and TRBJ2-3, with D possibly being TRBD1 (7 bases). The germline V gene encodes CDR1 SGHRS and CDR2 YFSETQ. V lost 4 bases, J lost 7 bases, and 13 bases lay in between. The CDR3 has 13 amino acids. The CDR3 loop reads CASSEGAGNTQYF. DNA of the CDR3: TGCGCCAGCAGCGAGGGGGCGGGAAATACGCAGTATTTT.

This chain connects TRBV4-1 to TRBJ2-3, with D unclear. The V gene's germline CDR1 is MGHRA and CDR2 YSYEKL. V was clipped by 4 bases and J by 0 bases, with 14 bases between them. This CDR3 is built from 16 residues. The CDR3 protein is CASSPRVAASTDTQYF. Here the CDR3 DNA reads TGCGCCAGCAGCCCTCGGGTGGCGGCTAGCACAGATACGCAGTATTTT.

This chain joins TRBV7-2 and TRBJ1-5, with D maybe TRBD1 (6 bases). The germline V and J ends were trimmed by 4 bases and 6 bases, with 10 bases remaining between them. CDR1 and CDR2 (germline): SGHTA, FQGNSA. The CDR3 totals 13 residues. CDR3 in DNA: TGTGCCAGCAGCTCTAACAGGGTTCAGCCCCAGCATTTT. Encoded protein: CASSSNRVQPQHF.

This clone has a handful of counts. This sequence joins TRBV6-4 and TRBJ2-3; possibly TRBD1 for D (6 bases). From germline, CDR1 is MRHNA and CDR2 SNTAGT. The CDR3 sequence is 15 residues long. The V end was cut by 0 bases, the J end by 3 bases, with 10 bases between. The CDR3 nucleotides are TGTGCCAGCAGTGACTCGGGGGCAGCAACAGATACGCAGTATTTT. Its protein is CASSDSGAATDTQYF.

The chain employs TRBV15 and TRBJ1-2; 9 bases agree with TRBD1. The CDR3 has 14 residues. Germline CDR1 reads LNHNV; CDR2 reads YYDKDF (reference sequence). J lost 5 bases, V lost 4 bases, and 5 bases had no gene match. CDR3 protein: CATSTGTGKYGYTF. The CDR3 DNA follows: TGTGCCACCAGCACCGGGACAGGGAAGTATGGCTACACCTTC. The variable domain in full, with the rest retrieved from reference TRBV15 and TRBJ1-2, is DAMVIQNPRYQVTQFGKPVTLSCSQTLNHNVMYWYQQKSSQAPKLLFHYYDKDFNNEADTPDNFQSRRPNTSFCFLDIRSPGLGDTAMYLCATSTGTGKYGYTFGSGTRLTVV.

CDR3 bases: TGTGCCAGCAGGGGACAGCGAACTTCTAACTATGGCTACACCTTC. Translating it yields CASRGQRTSNYGYTF. The rearrangement uses TRBV6-5 and TRBJ1-2, with 7 bases fitting TRBD1. Germline trimming cut 6 bases from V and 0 bases from J; bases unmatched to any gene: 7. CDR3 length: 15 residues. The germline V gene has CDR1 MNHEY and CDR2 SVGAGI.

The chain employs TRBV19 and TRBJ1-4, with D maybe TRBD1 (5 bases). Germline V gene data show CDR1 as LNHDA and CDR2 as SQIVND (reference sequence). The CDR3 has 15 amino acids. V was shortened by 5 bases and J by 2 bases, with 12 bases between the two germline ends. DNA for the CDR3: TGTGCCAGTAGTCGCCGACAGTTGACTAATGAAAAACTGTTTTTT. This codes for CASSRRQLTNEKLFF. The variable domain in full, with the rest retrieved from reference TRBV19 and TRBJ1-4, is DGGITQSPKYLFRKEGQNVTLSCEQNLNHDAMYWYRQDPGQGLRLIYYSQIVNDFQKGDIAEGYSVSREKKESFPLTVTSAQKNPTAFYLCASSRRQLTNEKLFFGSGTQLSVL.

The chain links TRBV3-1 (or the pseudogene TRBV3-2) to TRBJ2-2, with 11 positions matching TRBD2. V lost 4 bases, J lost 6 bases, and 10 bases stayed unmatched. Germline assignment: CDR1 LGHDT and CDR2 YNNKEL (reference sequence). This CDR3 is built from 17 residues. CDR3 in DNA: TGTGCCAGCAGCCTTGGACTAGCGGGTCTTCTCGCCGGGGAGCTGTTTTTT. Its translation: CASSLGLAGLLAGELFF.

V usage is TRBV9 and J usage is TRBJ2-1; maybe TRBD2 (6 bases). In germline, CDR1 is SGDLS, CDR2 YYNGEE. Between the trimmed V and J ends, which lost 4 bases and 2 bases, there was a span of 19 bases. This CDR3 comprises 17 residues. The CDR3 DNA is TGTGCCAGCAGCCTCCCTATCGGGGGAGCCGCCTACAATGAGCAGTTCTTC. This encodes CASSLPIGGAAYNEQFF.

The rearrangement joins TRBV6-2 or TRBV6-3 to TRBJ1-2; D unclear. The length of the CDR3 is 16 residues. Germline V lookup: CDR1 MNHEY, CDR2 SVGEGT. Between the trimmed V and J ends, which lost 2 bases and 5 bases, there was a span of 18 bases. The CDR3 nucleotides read TGTGCCAGCAGTTACCTTTTCATATCGGAGAATTATGGCTACACCTTC. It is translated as CASSYLFISENYGYTF.

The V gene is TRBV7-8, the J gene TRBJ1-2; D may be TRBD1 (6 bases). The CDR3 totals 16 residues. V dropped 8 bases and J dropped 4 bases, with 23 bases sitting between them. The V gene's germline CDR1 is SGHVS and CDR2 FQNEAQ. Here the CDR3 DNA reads TGTGCCAGCGGTGGGGGCGCGTCCGGAGCCCTCTATGGCTACACCTTC. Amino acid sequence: CASGGGASGALYGYTF.

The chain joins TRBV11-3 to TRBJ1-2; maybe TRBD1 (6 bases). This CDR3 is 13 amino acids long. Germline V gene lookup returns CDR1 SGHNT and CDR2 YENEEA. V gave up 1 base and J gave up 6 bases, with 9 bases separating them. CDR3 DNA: TGTGCCAGCAGCTTAGTAAAGGGGGATGGCTACACCTTC. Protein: CASSLVKGDGYTF.

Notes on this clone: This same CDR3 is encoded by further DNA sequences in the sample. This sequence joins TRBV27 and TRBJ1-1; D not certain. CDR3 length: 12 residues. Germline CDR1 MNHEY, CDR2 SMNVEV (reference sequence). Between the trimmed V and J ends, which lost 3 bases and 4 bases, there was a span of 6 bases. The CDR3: CASSFRGTEAFF. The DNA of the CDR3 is TGTGCCAGCAGTTTCCGAGGCACTGAAGCTTTCTTT.

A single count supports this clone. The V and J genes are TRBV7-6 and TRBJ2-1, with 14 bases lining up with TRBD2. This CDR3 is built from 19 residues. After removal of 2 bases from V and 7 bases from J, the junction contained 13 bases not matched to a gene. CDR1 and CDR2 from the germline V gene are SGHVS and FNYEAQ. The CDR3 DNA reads TGTGCCAGCAGCTTAAAGACCGGGACTAGCGGGAGAAGGGGAAATGAGCAGTTCTTC. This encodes CASSLKTGTSGRRGNEQFF. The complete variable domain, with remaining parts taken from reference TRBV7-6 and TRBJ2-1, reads GAGVSQSPRYKVTKRGQDVALRCDPISGHVSLYWYRQALGQGPEFLTYFNYEAQQDKSGLPNDRFSAERPEGSISTLTIQRTEQRDSAMYRCASSLKTGTSGRRGNEQFFGPGTRLTVL.

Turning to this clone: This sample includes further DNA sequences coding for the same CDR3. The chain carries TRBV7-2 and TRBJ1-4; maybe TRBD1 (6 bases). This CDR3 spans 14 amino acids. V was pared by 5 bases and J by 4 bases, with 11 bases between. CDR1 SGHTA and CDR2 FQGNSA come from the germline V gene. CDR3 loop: CASSLDSYNEKLFF. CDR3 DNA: TGTGCCAGCAGCCTGGACAGCTATAATGAAAAACTGTTTTTT.

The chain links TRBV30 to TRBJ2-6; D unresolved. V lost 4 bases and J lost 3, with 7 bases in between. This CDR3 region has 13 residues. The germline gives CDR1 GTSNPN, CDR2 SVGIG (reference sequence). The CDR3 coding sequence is TGTGCCTGGACTCCCTATGGGGCCAACGTCCTGACTTTC. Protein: CAWTPYGANVLTF.

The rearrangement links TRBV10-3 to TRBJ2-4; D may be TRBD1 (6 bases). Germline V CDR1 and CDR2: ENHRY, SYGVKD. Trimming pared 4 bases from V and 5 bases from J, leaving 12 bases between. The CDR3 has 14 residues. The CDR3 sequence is CAISGAGEQNIQYF. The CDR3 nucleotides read TGTGCCATCAGTGGGGCAGGGGAACAAAACATTCAGTACTTC.

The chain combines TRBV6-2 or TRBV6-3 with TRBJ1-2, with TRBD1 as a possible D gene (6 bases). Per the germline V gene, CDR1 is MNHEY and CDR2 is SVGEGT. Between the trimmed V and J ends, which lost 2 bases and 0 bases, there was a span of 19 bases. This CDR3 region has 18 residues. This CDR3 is CASSYRTGQRRPNYGYTF. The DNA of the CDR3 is TGTGCCAGCAGTTACCGCACAGGACAGAGAAGACCTAACTATGGCTACACCTTC.

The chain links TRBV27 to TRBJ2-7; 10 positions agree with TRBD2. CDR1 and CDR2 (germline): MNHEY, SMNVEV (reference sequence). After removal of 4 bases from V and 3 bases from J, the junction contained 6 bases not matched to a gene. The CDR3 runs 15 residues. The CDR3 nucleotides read TGTGCCAGCAGTTCCCTACTAGCGGGAAGCTACGAGCAGTACTTC. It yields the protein CASSSLLAGSYEQYF.

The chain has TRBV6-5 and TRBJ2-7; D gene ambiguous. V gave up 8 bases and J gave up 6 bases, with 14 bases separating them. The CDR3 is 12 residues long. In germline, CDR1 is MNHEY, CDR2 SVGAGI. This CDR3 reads CASVTDAIEQYF. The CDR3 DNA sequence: TGTGCCAGCGTAACCGATGCTATCGAGCAGTACTTC.

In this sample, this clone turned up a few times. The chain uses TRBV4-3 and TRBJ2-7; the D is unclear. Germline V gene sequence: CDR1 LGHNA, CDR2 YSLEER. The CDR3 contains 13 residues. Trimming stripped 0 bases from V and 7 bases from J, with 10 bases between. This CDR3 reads CASSQEVGWEQYF. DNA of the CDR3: TGCGCCAGCAGCCAAGAGGTGGGCTGGGAGCAGTACTTC.

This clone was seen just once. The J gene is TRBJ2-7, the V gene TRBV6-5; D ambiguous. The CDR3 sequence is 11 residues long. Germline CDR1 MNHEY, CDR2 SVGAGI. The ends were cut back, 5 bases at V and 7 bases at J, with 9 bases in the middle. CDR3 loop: CASSTPREQYF. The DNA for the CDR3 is TGTGCCAGCAGTACCCCGCGAGAGCAGTACTTC.

This CDR3 is CASSDGTSGYEQYF. The CDR3 bases are TGTGCCAGCAGCGATGGGACTAGCGGCTACGAGCAGTACTTC. The J gene is TRBJ2-7, the V gene TRBV7-9, with 11 bases that match TRBD2. Germline assignment: CDR1 SEHNR and CDR2 FQNEAQ (reference sequence). V was pared by 5 bases and J by 3 bases, with 3 bases of the junction left unmatched. The CDR3 is made up of 14 amino acids.

DNA of the CDR3: TGTGCCAGCAGCTTGGCCCGGACAGGGGGTATGCACGAGCAGTACTTC. The encoded protein is CASSLARTGGMHEQYF. The rearrangement joins TRBV5-6 to TRBJ2-7; 10 bases line up with TRBD1. CDR1 and CDR2 from the germline V gene are SGHDT and YYEEEE. The V and J ends lost 0 bases and 5 bases, in that order; junction bases with no gene match: 8. The CDR3 has 16 residues.

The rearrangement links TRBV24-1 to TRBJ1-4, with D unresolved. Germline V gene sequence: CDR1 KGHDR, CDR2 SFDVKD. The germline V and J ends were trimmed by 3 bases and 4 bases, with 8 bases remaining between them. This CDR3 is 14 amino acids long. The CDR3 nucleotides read TGTGCCACCAGTGATATTGCGAGTAATGAAAAACTGTTTTTT. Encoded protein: CATSDIASNEKLFF.